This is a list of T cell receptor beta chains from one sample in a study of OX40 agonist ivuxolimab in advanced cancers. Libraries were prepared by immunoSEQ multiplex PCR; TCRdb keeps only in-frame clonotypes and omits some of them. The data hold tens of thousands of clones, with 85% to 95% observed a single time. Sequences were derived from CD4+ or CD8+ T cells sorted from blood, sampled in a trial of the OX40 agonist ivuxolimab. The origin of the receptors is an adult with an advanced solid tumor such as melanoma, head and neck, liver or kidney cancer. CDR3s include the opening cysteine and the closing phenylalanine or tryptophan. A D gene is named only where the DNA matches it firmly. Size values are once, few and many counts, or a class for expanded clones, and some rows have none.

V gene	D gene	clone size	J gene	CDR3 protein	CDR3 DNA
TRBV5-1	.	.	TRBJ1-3	CASSEMGQELVLSGNTIYF	TGCGCCAGCAGCGAAATGGGACAAGAACTGGTTCTCTCTGGAAACACCATATATTTT
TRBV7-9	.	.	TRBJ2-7	CASSSGPEEQYF	TGTGCCAGCAGTTCAGGTCCCGAGGAGCAGTACTTC
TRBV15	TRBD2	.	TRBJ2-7	CATSRGLAGAYEQYF	TGTGCCACCAGCAGAGGGCTAGCGGGGGCCTACGAGCAGTACTTC
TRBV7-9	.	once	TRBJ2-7	CASSSPTTRTESGGEQYF	TGTGCCAGCAGCTCTCCGACCACTAGGACAGAGAGCGGCGGCGAGCAGTACTTC
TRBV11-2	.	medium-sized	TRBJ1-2	CASSLDPHNDGYTF	TGTGCCAGCAGCTTAGATCCGCACAATGATGGCTACACCTTC
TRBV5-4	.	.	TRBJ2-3	CASSSDATGPRYFSTDTQYF	TGTGCCAGCAGCTCGGACGCTACAGGTCCACGATACTTCAGCACAGATACGCAGTATTTT
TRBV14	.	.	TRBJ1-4	CASSRSMGLPDEKLFF	TGTGCCAGCAGCCGTAGTATGGGACTTCCTGATGAAAAACTGTTTTTT
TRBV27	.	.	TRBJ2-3	CASSLLYGRAGDTQYF	TGTGCCAGCAGTTTATTGTACGGCAGGGCTGGAGATACGCAGTATTTT
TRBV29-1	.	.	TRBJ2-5	CSADRYQETQYF	TGCAGCGCAGACAGGTACCAAGAGACCCAGTACTTC
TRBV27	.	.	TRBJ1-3	CASSLSVSGNTIYF	TGTGCCAGCAGTTTATCCGTCTCTGGAAACACCATATATTTT
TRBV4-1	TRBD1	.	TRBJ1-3	CASSAKGQDPSGNTIYF	TGCGCCAGCAGCGCTAAAGGACAGGACCCCTCTGGAAACACCATATATTTT
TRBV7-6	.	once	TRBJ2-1	CASSTSDRSEQFF	TGTGCCAGCAGCACATCGGACCGGAGTGAGCAGTTCTTC
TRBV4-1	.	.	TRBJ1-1	CASSQGYEAFF	TGCGCCAGCAGCCAAGGCTATGAAGCTTTCTTT
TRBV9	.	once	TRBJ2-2	CASSDSGMNTGELFF	TGTGCCAGCAGCGATAGTGGGATGAACACCGGGGAGCTGTTTTTT
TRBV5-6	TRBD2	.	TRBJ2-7	CASSSGTSGGQYF	TGTGCCAGCAGCTCCGGGACTAGCGGGGGTCAGTACTTC
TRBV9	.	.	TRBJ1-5	CASSPGSGYSNQPQHF	TGTGCCAGCAGCCCCGGATCAGGTTATAGCAATCAGCCCCAGCATTTT
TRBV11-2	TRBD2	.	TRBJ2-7	CASINSGYEQYF	TGTGCCAGCATAAATAGCGGGTACGAGCAGTACTTC
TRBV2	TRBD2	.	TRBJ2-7	CASLPTSGLPYEQYF	TGTGCCAGCCTGCCTACTAGCGGGCTCCCCTACGAGCAGTACTTC
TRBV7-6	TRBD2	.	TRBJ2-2	CASSLGSAGETGELFF	TGTGCCAGCAGCTTAGGCTCAGCGGGAGAGACCGGGGAGCTGTTTTTT
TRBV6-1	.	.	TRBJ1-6	CASTRRQGESPLHF	TGTGCCAGCACAAGGAGGCAGGGTGAATCACCCCTCCACTTT
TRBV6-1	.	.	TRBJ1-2	CASSEGMVIYGYTF	TGTGCCAGCAGTGAAGGGATGGTGATCTACGGCTACACCTTC
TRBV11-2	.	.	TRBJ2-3	CASSLEASLNTDTQYF	TGTGCCAGCAGCTTAGAGGCTAGCCTGAACACAGATACGCAGTATTTT
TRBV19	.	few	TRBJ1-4	CASRLKGKLFF	TGTGCCAGTCGATTAAAGGGAAAACTGTTTTTT
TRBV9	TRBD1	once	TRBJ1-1	CASSVGDSTEAFF	TGTGCCAGCAGCGTAGGGGACAGCACTGAAGCTTTCTTT
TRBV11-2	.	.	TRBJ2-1	CASRGSSYNEQFF	TGTGCCAGCAGGGGGAGCTCCTACAATGAGCAGTTCTTC
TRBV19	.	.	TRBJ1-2	CASSIDSGPYYGYTF	TGTGCCAGTAGTATAGATTCGGGACCGTACTATGGCTACACCTTC
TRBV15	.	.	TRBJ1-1	CATSRGRLPGVGNTEAFF	TGTGCCACCAGCAGAGGAAGGCTTCCAGGCGTGGGGAACACTGAAGCTTTCTTT
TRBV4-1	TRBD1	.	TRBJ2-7	CASSQATPRGTDTYEQYF	TGCGCCAGCAGCCAAGCGACTCCCAGGGGGACGGACACTTACGAGCAGTACTTC
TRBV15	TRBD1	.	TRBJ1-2	CATSRPDRANYGYTF	TGTGCCACCAGCCGCCCGGACAGGGCTAACTATGGCTACACCTTC
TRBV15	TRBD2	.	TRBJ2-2	CATSRDQRGWRPGELFF	TGTGCCACCAGCAGAGATCAGCGGGGGTGGCGACCCGGGGAGCTGTTTTTT
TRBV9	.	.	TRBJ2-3	CASSPGTDTQYF	TGTGCCAGCAGCCCGGGGACAGATACGCAGTATTTT
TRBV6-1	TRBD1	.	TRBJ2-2	CASSGRDSGELFF	TGTGCCAGCAGTGGACGGGACAGCGGGGAGCTGTTTTTT
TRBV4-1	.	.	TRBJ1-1	CASSQEGGELNTEAFF	TGCGCCAGCAGCCAAGAAGGGGGGGAGCTCAACACTGAAGCTTTCTTT
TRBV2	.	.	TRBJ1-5	CASSDSGEGNQPQHF	TGTGCCAGCAGTGACTCAGGGGAGGGCAATCAGCCCCAGCATTTT
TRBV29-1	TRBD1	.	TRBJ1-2	CSVLVQGKNYGYTF	TGCAGCGTTCTGGTACAGGGGAAGAACTATGGCTACACCTTC
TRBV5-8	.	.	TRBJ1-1	CASSLAGALEAFF	TGTGCCAGCAGCTTGGCAGGGGCCCTTGAAGCTTTCTTT
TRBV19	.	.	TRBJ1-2	CASSIGGHYGNGYTF	TGTGCCAGTAGTATAGGGGGCCACTATGGAAATGGCTACACCTTC
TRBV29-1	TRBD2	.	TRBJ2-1	CSVGGLAGGINEQFF	TGCAGCGTTGGGGGACTAGCGGGAGGAATTAATGAGCAGTTCTTC
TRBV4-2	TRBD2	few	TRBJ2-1	CASSQDPGGGYNEQFF	TGTGCCAGCAGCCAAGACCCTGGCGGGGGGTACAATGAGCAGTTCTTC
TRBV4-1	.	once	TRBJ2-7	CASSQGVNRKVNEQYF	TGCGCCAGCAGCCAAGGAGTGAACCGAAAGGTCAACGAGCAGTACTTC
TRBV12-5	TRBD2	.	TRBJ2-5	CASGLVPAGGLIAQYF	TGTGCTAGTGGTTTGGTACCGGCGGGAGGGTTAATTGCCCAGTACTTC
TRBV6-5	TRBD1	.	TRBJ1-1	CASRGFRGDTEAFF	TGTGCCAGCAGGGGCTTCAGGGGGGACACTGAAGCTTTCTTT
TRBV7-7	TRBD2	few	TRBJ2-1	CASSPGLASTNEQFF	TGTGCCAGCAGCCCTGGACTAGCTTCTACGAATGAGCAGTTCTTC
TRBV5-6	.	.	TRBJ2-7	CASSFSSYEQYF	TGTGCCAGCAGCTTTTCCTCCTACGAGCAGTACTTC
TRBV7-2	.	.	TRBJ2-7	CASSLPSAPTIYEQYF	TGTGCCAGCAGCCTCCCTAGCGCACCAACCATCTACGAGCAGTACTTC
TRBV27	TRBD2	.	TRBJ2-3	CASSLWSGSIIADTQYF	TGTGCCAGCAGTTTATGGAGCGGGAGTATAATCGCAGATACGCAGTATTTT
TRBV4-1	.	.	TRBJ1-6	CASTLRIGVDYNSPLHF	TGCGCCAGCACCCTAAGGATAGGCGTCGATTATAATTCACCCCTCCACTTT
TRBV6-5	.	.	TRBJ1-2	CASSYWREGTYGYTF	TGTGCCAGCAGTTACTGGAGGGAGGGCACCTATGGCTACACCTTC